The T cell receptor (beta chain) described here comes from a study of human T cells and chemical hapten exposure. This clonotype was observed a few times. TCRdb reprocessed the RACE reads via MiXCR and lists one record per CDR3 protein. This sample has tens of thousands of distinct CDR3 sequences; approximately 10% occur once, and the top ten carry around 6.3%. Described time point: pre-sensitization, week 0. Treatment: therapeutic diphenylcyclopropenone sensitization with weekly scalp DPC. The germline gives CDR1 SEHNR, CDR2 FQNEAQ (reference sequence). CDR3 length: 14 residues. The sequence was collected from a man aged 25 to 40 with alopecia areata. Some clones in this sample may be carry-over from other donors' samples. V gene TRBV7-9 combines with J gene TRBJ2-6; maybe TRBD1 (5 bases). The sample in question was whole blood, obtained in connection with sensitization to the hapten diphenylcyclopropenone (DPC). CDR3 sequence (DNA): TGTACCGTCTCGACAGCCGCTGGGGCCAACGTCCTGACTTTC. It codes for CTVSTAAGANVLTF.